The 17 T cell receptor beta chains listed next were all sequenced from one sample in a study of cytomegalovirus exposure and HLA in healthy donors. Primers included in the PCR were 60 Vbeta and 13 Jbeta primers. Libraries were prepared by immunoSEQ multiplex PCR; TCRdb keeps only in-frame clonotypes and omits some of them. The table records 150,000 to 180,000 clones, more than 60% of them present only once. The sample comprised PBMCs. These receptors were taken from a woman aged 40-49 years in good health and CMV-seronegative.

The V and J genes are TRBV7-6 and TRBJ2-7; 12 positions match TRBD1. V shed 3 bases and J 5 bases; nucleotides not matched to a gene: 5. Germline values: CDR1 SGHVS, CDR2 FNYEAQ. The CDR3 is 15 residues long. The CDR3 is CASSFRDRGLNEQYF. The CDR3 nucleotides read TGTGCCAGCAGCTTTCGGGACAGGGGGCTCAACGAGCAGTACTTC.

The rearrangement links TRBV10-3 to TRBJ1-1; 10 nucleotides agree with TRBD1. The J segment lost 4 bases and the V segment lost 0 bases, leaving 11 bases of the junction unmatched. This CDR3 contains 18 residues. Germline assignment: CDR1 ENHRY and CDR2 SYGVKD. The CDR3, as DNA: TGTGCCATCAGTGAGTCGAGGGACAGGGGTATACGAGGCACTGAAGCTTTCTTT. Its translation is CAISESRDRGIRGTEAFF.

The chain combines TRBV19 with TRBJ2-7, with 7 bases lining up with TRBD2. Unmatched junction bases numbered 12, after V lost 5 bases and J lost 5 bases. This CDR3 is 15 amino acids long. Looked up from germline, CDR1 is LNHDA and CDR2 is SQIVND (reference sequence). The CDR3 protein is CASSARGGRRDEQYF. The CDR3 DNA sequence: TGTGCCAGTAGTGCCCGCGGGGGAAGAAGGGACGAGCAGTACTTC.

This rearrangement joins TRBV5-6 to TRBJ1-4; D remains unclear. V was trimmed by 4 bases and J by 0 bases, leaving 7 bases between them. CDR1 is SGHDT and CDR2 is YYEEEE in the germline V gene. CDR3 length: 14 residues. This chain's CDR3 is CASSLPTTNEKLFF. CDR3 bases: TGTGCCAGCAGCCTACCAACAACTAATGAAAAACTGTTTTTT.

This chain connects TRBV5-1 to TRBJ1-1; 7 positions agree with TRBD1. Germline CDR1 reads SGHRS; CDR2 reads YFSETQ. With V trimmed by 4 bases and J by 1 base, 7 bases remained unmatched. The CDR3 is made up of 15 amino acids. CDR3 loop: CASSRLTGKNTEAFF. CDR3 coding DNA: TGCGCCAGCAGCAGATTGACAGGGAAGAACACTGAAGCTTTCTTT.

This chain connects TRBV11-2 to TRBJ2-5; the D gene is possibly TRBD1 (6 bases). This CDR3 has 13 amino acids. The germline gives CDR1 SGHAT, CDR2 FQNNGV. The V end was cut by 2 bases, the J end by 6 bases, with 10 bases between. This CDR3 reads CASSLPQGKTQYF. The CDR3 bases are TGTGCCAGCAGCTTACCCCAGGGGAAGACCCAGTACTTC. The full variable domain, with the rest looked up from reference TRBV11-2 and TRBJ2-5, is EAGVAQSPRYKIIEKRQSVAFWCNPISGHATLYWYQQILGQGPKLLIQFQNNGVVDDSQLPKDRFSAERLKGVDSTLKIQPAKLEDSAVYLCASSLPQGKTQYFGPGTRLLVL.

V and J are TRBV19 and TRBJ2-6; the D is unclear. CDR3 length equals 16 residues. Germline CDR1 LNHDA, CDR2 SQIVND (reference sequence). V dropped 3 bases and J dropped 0 bases, with 9 bases sitting between them. The CDR3 loop is CASSIPLASGANVLTF. CDR3 in DNA: TGTGCCAGTAGTATTCCCTTGGCCTCTGGGGCCAACGTCCTGACTTTC.

This clone was found once. The genes are TRBV27 and TRBJ2-2; TRBD1 aligns across 8 bases. In germline, CDR1 is MNHEY, CDR2 SMNVEV (reference sequence). V gave up 5 bases and J gave up 7 bases; unmatched junction bases: 12. This CDR3 contains 16 residues. The CDR3 sequence is CASSLRNRGSGGELFF. CDR3 bases: TGTGCCAGCAGTCTAAGGAACAGGGGGTCGGGCGGGGAGCTGTTTTTT.

The DNA of the CDR3 is TGCGCCAGCAGCTGGAGGCGAACGGGAGGGCCGAGAGAGACCCAGTACTTC. Protein product: CASSWRRTGGPRETQYF. The chain couples TRBV5-1 to TRBJ2-5; 8 bases align to TRBD2. Germline V gives CDR1 SGHRS, CDR2 YFSETQ. The ends lost 3 bases at V and 4 bases at J; junction bases unmatched: 14. The CDR3 totals 17 residues.

This clone appeared once. This chain joins TRBV7-8 and TRBJ2-1; 8 nucleotides agree with TRBD2. This CDR3 has 14 residues. Germline-derived CDR1 and CDR2 are SGHVS and FQNEAQ. The CDR3 DNA follows: TGTGCTTCCCTCGGCACTAGCGGATACAATGAGCAGTTCTTC. It translates to CASLGTSGYNEQFF.

This clone was seen only a few times. The chain joins TRBV5-6 to TRBJ1-4, with TRBD1 identical over 7 bases. Germline V CDR1 and CDR2: SGHDT, YYEEEE. The CDR3 consists of 14 residues. The V gene end was trimmed by 0 bases and the J gene end by 9 bases; junction bases not matched to a gene: 5. CDR3 amino acids: CASSLGQGSQKLFF. CDR3 in DNA: TGTGCCAGCAGCTTGGGACAGGGATCCCAAAAACTGTTTTTT.

The CDR3: CASSESGLHTEAFF. DNA for the CDR3: TGTGCCAGCAGCGAATCAGGGTTGCACACTGAAGCTTTCTTT. The V and J genes are TRBV9 and TRBJ1-1, with D possibly TRBD1 on 5 matching bases. The CDR3 is made up of 14 amino acids. V lost 3 bases, J lost 3 bases, and 12 bases lay in between. From germline, CDR1 is SGDLS and CDR2 YYNGEE. Together with reference TRBV9 and TRBJ1-1, the CDR3 gives the full variable domain: DSGVTQTPKHLITATGQRVTLRCSPRSGDLSVYWYQQSLDQGLQFLIQYYNGEERAKGNILERFSAQQFPDLHSELNLSSLELGDSALYFCASSESGLHTEAFFGQGTRLTVV.

The rearrangement joins TRBV7-9 to TRBJ1-5; D might be TRBD1 (5 bases). The CDR3 covers 15 residues. The V and J ends lost 3 bases and 1 base respectively, with 10 bases between them. Per germline, CDR1 SEHNR and CDR2 FQNEAQ (reference sequence). The CDR3 coding sequence is TGTGCCAGCAGCTTGGGTTCAGGGAGCAATCAGCCCCAGCATTTT. The encoded protein is CASSLGSGSNQPQHF.

Only one count was recorded for this clone. The genes are TRBV7-2 and TRBJ1-5, with TRBD1 matching over 7 bases. V trimming: 5 bases; J trimming: 5 bases; junction bases outside the gene matches: 9. This CDR3 contains 15 residues. Looked up from germline, CDR1 is SGHTA and CDR2 is FQGNSA. The CDR3 region has the DNA TGTGCCAGCAGCCCAGCCGGACAGGCACATCAGCCCCAGCATTTT. Amino acid sequence: CASSPAGQAHQPQHF.

The chain recombines TRBV7-8 with TRBJ2-5, with a tentative D call TRBD1 (6 bases). Trimming pared 6 bases from V and 5 bases from J, leaving 13 bases between. The germline V gene has CDR1 SGHVS and CDR2 FQNEAQ. The CDR3 is 13 amino acids. The CDR3 spells CASRGRQAETQYF. In nucleotides, the CDR3 is TGTGCCAGCAGGGGTCGACAGGCTGAGACCCAGTACTTC.

The sample holds a few counts of this clone. The rearrangement links TRBV7-9 to TRBJ2-1; a possible D gene is TRBD2 (5 bases). The CDR3 extends over 15 amino acids. The V and J ends lost 4 bases and 2 bases respectively, with 12 bases between them. Germline values: CDR1 SEHNR, CDR2 FQNEAQ (reference sequence). This CDR3 reads CASSSPGSPYNEQFF. The CDR3 region has the DNA TGTGCCAGCAGCTCACCGGGATCACCCTACAATGAGCAGTTCTTC.

The chain uses TRBV27 and TRBJ2-1; no definite D call. V was shortened by 9 bases and J by 7 bases, with 16 bases between the two germline ends. Germline loops: CDR1 MNHEY, CDR2 SMNVEV (reference sequence). The CDR3 runs to 13 residues. CDR3 residues: CASGGAPINEQFF. The CDR3 DNA follows: TGTGCCAGTGGCGGTGCTCCTATTAATGAGCAGTTCTTC.